The present T cell receptor (beta chain) was sequenced within a study of cytomegalovirus exposure and HLA in healthy donors. As regards this clone: As yet, its antigen is unknown.

V was shortened by 6 bases and J by 10 bases, with 19 bases between the two germline ends. The CDR3 has 14 amino acids. From germline, CDR1 is MDHEN and CDR2 SYDVKM. Vbeta (60) and Jbeta (13) primers were used in the PCR. TCRdb's table, derived via immunoSEQ multiplex PCR, lists solely in-frame clones and lacks some. The repertoire consists of some 130,000 clones, with about 70% occurring once and the leading ten covering about 2.9%. Study-wide results and limits: In vitro data verified a few CMV-associated chains as specific for CMV antigens.

This chain links TRBV28 with TRBJ2-1; D is unresolved. The TCR comes from a man between 40 and 49 years old in good health and CMV-seronegative. Sequenced: PBMCs. CDR3 sequence: CASSQPLRFKEQFF. For the CDR3, the DNA is TGTGCCAGCAGCCAACCTCTCCGGTTCAAGGAGCAGTTCTTC.